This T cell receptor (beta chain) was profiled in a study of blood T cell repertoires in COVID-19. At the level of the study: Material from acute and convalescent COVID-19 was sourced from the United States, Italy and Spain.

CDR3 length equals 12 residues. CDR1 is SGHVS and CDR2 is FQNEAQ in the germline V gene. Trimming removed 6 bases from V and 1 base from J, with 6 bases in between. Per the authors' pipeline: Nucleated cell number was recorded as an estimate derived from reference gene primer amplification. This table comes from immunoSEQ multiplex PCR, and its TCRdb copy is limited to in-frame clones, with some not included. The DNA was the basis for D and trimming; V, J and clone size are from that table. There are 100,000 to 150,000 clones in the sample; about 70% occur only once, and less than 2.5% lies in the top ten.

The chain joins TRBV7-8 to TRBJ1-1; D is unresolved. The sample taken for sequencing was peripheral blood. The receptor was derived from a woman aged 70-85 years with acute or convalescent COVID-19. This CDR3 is CASSRRNTEAFF. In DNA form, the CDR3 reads TGTGCCAGCAGTCGACGGAACACTGAAGCTTTCTTT.